Shown below are 30 T cell receptor beta chains from a single sample sequenced in a study of T cell clones after liver transplantation. The assay was immunoSEQ multiplex PCR, and TCRdb's table has in-frame clones only and misses some. Of fewer than 7,000 clones listed, roughly 29% are singletons. Proliferating CFSE-low MLR cells were sequenced to define alloreactive TCRbeta sequences. These TCRs' antigens remain unknown. The sequenced material came from CD4+ T cells from cultured PBMCs. The receptors originated from a human patient who received a liver transplant. T cells may partly derive from the graft donor.

J is TRBJ2-7 and V is TRBV6-1, with 11 bases matching TRBD1. Germline values: CDR1 MNHNS, CDR2 SASEGT. The CDR3 has 13 residues. The ends lost 6 bases at V and 2 bases at J; junction bases unmatched: 0. The CDR3 sequence: CASRGQGAYEQYV. The CDR3 DNA is TGTGCCAGCAGGGGACAGGGGGCCTACGAGCAGTACGTC.

This clone appeared once. The V and J genes are TRBV28 and TRBJ1-2, with unresolved D. CDR3 length equals 17 residues. The V end was cut by 5 bases, the J end by 3 bases, with 22 bases between. Per germline, CDR1 MDHEN and CDR2 SYDVKM. As DNA, the CDR3 is TGTGCCAGCAGTGACTGCAATCTTCGGAGCGTCGACTATGGCTACACCTTC. Protein product: CASSDCNLRSVDYGYTF.

A remark on this clone: Other DNA sequences within the sample encode an identical CDR3. This chain links TRBV5-1 with TRBJ2-1, with TRBD2 as a possible D gene (5 bases). CDR3 length: 15 amino acids. Trimming pared 5 bases from V and 3 bases from J, leaving 15 bases between. Germline V gives CDR1 SGHRS, CDR2 YFSETQ. The CDR3 DNA follows: TGCGCCAGCAGTCCATTCGGAGGATTCTACAATGAGCAGTTCTTC. This encodes CASSPFGGFYNEQFF.

This clone came up a few times. This chain links TRBV10-3 with TRBJ1-3, with D unclear. The CDR3 length is 14 residues. Germline CDR1 reads ENHRY; CDR2 reads SYGVKD. Between the trimmed V and J ends, which lost 5 bases and 0 bases, there was a span of 8 bases. CDR3 amino acids: CAISRESSGNTIYF. The CDR3 nucleotides are TGTGCCATCAGTCGTGAGAGCTCTGGAAACACCATATATTTT.

The rearrangement links TRBV4-2 to TRBJ1-1; 10 nucleotides align to TRBD1. V lost 1 base, J lost 5 bases, and 4 bases stayed unmatched. Looked up from germline, CDR1 is LGHNA and CDR2 is YNFKEQ. The CDR3 loop spans 15 amino acids. The chain's CDR3 is CASSQGQGQGTEAFF. The CDR3 nucleotides read TGTGCCAGCAGCCAAGGACAGGGACAGGGGACTGAAGCTTTCTTT.

The rearrangement uses TRBV29-1 and TRBJ2-1; no clear D. V was clipped by 7 bases and J by 4 bases, with 14 bases between them. The CDR3 is made up of 13 amino acids. Germline V gene data show CDR1 as SQVTM and CDR2 as ANQGSEA. The CDR3 here is CSAITAGYNEQFF. The CDR3 bases are TGCAGCGCCATAACGGCCGGATACAATGAGCAGTTCTTC.

This clone is classed as large. Other DNA sequences of this sample code for an identical CDR3. The rearrangement uses TRBV7-2 and TRBJ2-5; 11 nucleotides agree with TRBD2. Germline V gives CDR1 SGHTA, CDR2 FQGNSA. V lost 2 bases, J lost 5 bases, and 7 bases stayed unmatched. This CDR3 contains 16 residues. This CDR3 reads CASSLISGGAGETQYF. The DNA for the CDR3 is TGTGCCAGCAGCTTAATTAGCGGGGGGGCGGGTGAGACCCAGTACTTC. The entire variable domain, with the rest obtained from reference TRBV7-2 and TRBJ2-5, is as follows: GAGVSQSPSNKVTEKGKDVELRCDPISGHTALYWYRQSLGQGLEFLIYFQGNSAPDKSGLPSDRFSAERTGGSVSTLTIQRTQQEDSAVYLCASSLISGGAGETQYFGPGTRLLVL.

The V and J genes are TRBV5-1 and TRBJ1-5; D unclear. CDR1 is SGHRS, CDR2 YFSETQ, per germline. Trimming removed 0 bases from V and 6 bases from J, with 13 bases in between. The CDR3 runs 15 residues. CDR3 nucleotides: TGCGCCAGCAGCTTGGGTCCCAGTCCGGGTCAGCCCCAGCATTTT. Translating it yields CASSLGPSPGQPQHF.

The chain links TRBV10-2 to TRBJ2-7; D not resolved. The CDR3 runs to 13 residues. CDR1 WSHSY and CDR2 SAAADI come from the germline V gene. V lost 6 bases and J lost 0, with 9 bases in between. CDR3 protein: CASSPFDSYEQYV. CDR3 sequence (DNA): TGCGCCAGCAGCCCCTTCGACTCCTACGAGCAGTACGTC.

The chain couples TRBV10-1 to TRBJ2-7; TRBD2 matches 11 bases. The CDR3 is 17 residues long. Germline V gene lookup returns CDR1 WNHNN and CDR2 SYGVQD (reference sequence). The V segment lost 6 bases and the J segment 0 bases; nucleotides outside the gene matches: 10. CDR3 nucleotide sequence: TGCGCCAGCAGGGAGACTAGCGGGATAAGGAGCTCCTACGAGCAGTACGTC. Amino acids: CASRETSGIRSSYEQYV.

The chain carries TRBV9 and TRBJ1-4; TRBD1 might be the D (6 bases). The CDR3 has 16 residues. V was trimmed by 0 bases and J by 8 bases, leaving 17 bases between them. From germline, CDR1 is SGDLS and CDR2 YYNGEE. The CDR3 protein is CASSVGGASWEEKLFF. In DNA, the CDR3 is TGTGCCAGCAGCGTAGGGGGGGCGTCTTGGGAGGAAAAACTGTTTTTT.

This chain joins TRBV6-4 and TRBJ1-1, with D possibly matching TRBD1 (5 bases). The CDR3 consists of 13 residues. Germline CDR1 MRHNA, CDR2 SNTAGT. Trimming took 6 bases from V and 5 from J, leaving 13 bases between them. CDR3 loop: CASRGHGGTEAFF. The CDR3 coding sequence is TGTGCCAGCAGGGGCCATGGGGGGACTGAAGCTTTCTTT.

CDR3 residues: CASSVAGGGYNEQFF. DNA of the CDR3: TGTGCCAGCAGCGTAGCGGGAGGAGGGTACAATGAGCAGTTCTTC. This chain connects TRBV6-5 to TRBJ2-1, with 10 bases that match TRBD2. Germline values: CDR1 MNHEY, CDR2 SVGAGI. J lost 4 bases, V lost 6 bases, and 6 bases had no gene match. The length of the CDR3 is 15 residues.

This clone was recorded a few times. V usage is TRBV19 and J usage is TRBJ2-4, with TRBD1 matching over 8 bases. The CDR3 has 14 amino acids. Germline V gene data show CDR1 as LNHDA and CDR2 as SQIVND (reference sequence). Trimming at V came to 6 bases and at J to 8 bases, leaving 9 bases not matched to a gene. The CDR3 region has the DNA TGTGCCAGTAGGCAAACGGACAGGGCAGACATTCAGTACTTC. Translation gives CASRQTDRADIQYF.

The V gene is TRBV5-1, the J gene TRBJ2-3; perhaps TRBD1 as D (6 bases). Germline V gene sequence: CDR1 SGHRS, CDR2 YFSETQ. This CDR3 has 16 amino acids. V was clipped by 0 bases and J by 4 bases, with 15 bases between them. The CDR3: CASSLGQQGNSDTQYF. The CDR3 bases are TGCGCCAGCAGCTTGGGGCAACAGGGCAATTCAGATACGCAGTATTTT.

The chain uses TRBV29-1 and TRBJ2-2; tentatively, D is TRBD1 (6 bases). Trimming took off 4 bases at V and 0 bases at J, with 9 bases between the two ends. The germline CDR1 and CDR2 sequences are SQVTM and ANQGSEA. The length of the CDR3 is 14 residues. CDR3 nucleotides: TGCAGCGTTGGGACAGCACCGAACACCGGGGAGCTGTTTTTT. Translated, it gives CSVGTAPNTGELFF.

This clone was seen more than once but under ten times. One base separates it from a far larger clone, so it is likely a read error. Other DNA sequences in the same sample also yield this CDR3. This chain joins TRBV6-4 and TRBJ1-1; D may be TRBD1 (6 bases). This CDR3 is 14 amino acids long. The ends were cut back, 4 bases at V and 5 bases at J, with 14 bases in the middle. Germline assignment: CDR1 MRHNA and CDR2 SNTAGT. The CDR3 bases are TGTGCCAGCAGTGTGACCGGGGGCGCGACTGAAGCTTTCTTT. Its protein product is CASSVTGGATEAFF.

This clone was found a few times. A far larger clone lies a single base away; this is likely a read error. CDR3 nucleotides: TGCAGCGCCAGAGGGCGGGTAGTCCAAGAGACCCAGTACTTC. Protein sequence: CSARGRVVQETQYF. The rearrangement uses TRBV29-1 and TRBJ2-5, with a tentative D call TRBD2 (5 bases). CDR3 size: 14 residues. V lost 7 bases and J lost 1, with 16 bases in between. From germline, CDR1 is SQVTM and CDR2 ANQGSEA.

By frequency in the sample, this clone is medium-sized. The chain uses TRBV9 and TRBJ2-5; D remains unclear. The ends were cut back, 0 bases at V and 3 bases at J, with 15 bases in the middle. The CDR3 consists of 16 residues. Germline V gene lookup returns CDR1 SGDLS and CDR2 YYNGEE. DNA of the CDR3: TGTGCCAGCAGCGTAGGCGGACGAAGGGAAAAAGAGACCCAGTACTTC. Translated, it gives CASSVGGRREKETQYF.

This clone is categorized as medium-sized. The gene calls are TRBV4-3 and TRBJ2-1; perhaps TRBD2 as D (6 bases). CDR3 length: 15 residues. V was shortened by 4 bases and J by 0 bases, with 10 bases between the two germline ends. Germline loops: CDR1 LGHNA, CDR2 YSLEER. DNA of the CDR3: TGCGCCAGCAGCCCGGACTATACCTCCTACAATGAGCAGTTCTTC. It is translated as CASSPDYTSYNEQFF.

This clone is judged large. The chain has TRBV5-4 and TRBJ2-3; 8 bases are shared with TRBD2. The V gene's germline CDR1 is SGHNT and CDR2 YYREEE (reference sequence). Losses at the gene ends were 0 bases for V and 1 base for J; bases not matched to a gene: 4. This CDR3 comprises 16 residues. The CDR3 spells CASSLGREDGTDTQYF. The CDR3 DNA reads as TGTGCCAGCAGCTTGGGGCGGGAGGATGGCACAGATACGCAGTATTTT.

The chain employs TRBV6-5 and TRBJ1-1; D may be TRBD1 (6 bases). The CDR3 has 14 residues. Trimming cost V 5 bases and J 4 bases, with 14 bases left between them. Germline V lookup: CDR1 MNHEY, CDR2 SVGAGI. This CDR3 reads CASSPNRVRTEAFF. Written as DNA, the CDR3 is TGTGCCAGCAGTCCCAACAGGGTCCGCACTGAAGCTTTCTTT.

The genes are TRBV7-2 and TRBJ2-7, with TRBD2 matching 7 bases. V gave up 5 bases and J gave up 0 bases; unmatched junction bases: 4. This CDR3 spans 14 amino acids. The germline V gene has CDR1 SGHTA and CDR2 FQGNSA. Here the CDR3 reads CASSASGSSYEQYF. CDR3 bases: TGTGCCAGCAGCGCTAGCGGAAGCTCCTACGAGCAGTACTTC.

Only a few counts were recorded for this clone. The chain combines TRBV6-6 with TRBJ2-5, with 8 nucleotides matching TRBD2. Germline CDR1 is MNHNY and CDR2 is SVGAGI (reference sequence). After removal of 5 bases from V and 6 bases from J, the junction contained 14 bases not matched to a gene. This CDR3 contains 16 residues. This CDR3 is CASSPKRRTSTQTQYF. CDR3 coding DNA: TGTGCCAGCAGTCCGAAAAGGAGGACTAGCACTCAGACCCAGTACTTC.

This clone was found a few times. This chain connects TRBV15 to TRBJ1-2; D possibly corresponds to TRBD1 (5 bases). V lost 0 bases and J lost 6, with 8 bases in between. Per the germline V gene, CDR1 is LNHNV and CDR2 is YYDKDF (reference sequence). The CDR3 totals 13 residues. In nucleotides, the CDR3 is TGTGCCACCAGCAGAGATAGGGGTCATGGCTACACCTTC. This codes for CATSRDRGHGYTF.

Turning to this clone: One end of the junction varies from germline; a read error may be responsible. The V call is TRBV28, the J call TRBJ2-3; D tentatively reads TRBD1 or TRBD2 (5 bases each). Germline loops: CDR1 MDHEN, CDR2 SYDVKM. This CDR3 comprises 13 residues. CDR3 loop: CASSFPGTRNNHF. Written as DNA, the CDR3 is TGTGCCAGCAGTTTCCCCGGGACCCGTAACAATCATTTT.

Only a few counts were recorded for this clone. The V call is TRBV5-4, the J call TRBJ2-7; 12 bases match TRBD2. Germline values: CDR1 SGHNT, CDR2 YYREEE (reference sequence). The CDR3 contains 13 residues. Trimming cost V 4 bases and J 9 bases; bases outside gene matches: 5. The CDR3 spells CASSLGLAGRQYV. CDR3 DNA sequence: TGTGCCAGCAGCCTAGGACTAGCGGGAAGGCAGTACGTC.

This CDR3 is CASSLSIFLGKLFF. The DNA for the CDR3 is TGTGCCAGCAGTTTATCTATTTTTCTAGGAAAACTGTTTTTT. V is TRBV28 and J is TRBJ1-4; D remains ambiguous. The ends were cut back, 1 base at V and 10 bases at J, with 13 bases in the middle. Looked up from germline, CDR1 is MDHEN and CDR2 is SYDVKM. The CDR3 is 14 residues long.

The chain recombines TRBV30 with TRBJ1-1, with TRBD1 matching over 9 bases. J lost 5 bases, V lost 0 bases, and 7 bases had no gene match. The length of the CDR3 is 15 residues. CDR1 GTSNPN and CDR2 SVGIG come from the germline V gene (reference sequence). The CDR3, as DNA: TGTGCCTGGAGTGTTACCGGGACAGGGAATACTGAAGCTTTCTTT. It is translated as CAWSVTGTGNTEAFF. The full variable domain, with the rest looked up from reference TRBV30 and TRBJ1-1, is SQTIHQWPATLVQPVGSPLSLECTVEGTSNPNLYWYRQAAGRGLQLLFYSVGIGQISSEVPQNLSASRPQDRQFILSSKKLLLSDSGFYLCAWSVTGTGNTEAFFGQGTRLTVV.

A few counts support this clone. V usage is TRBV14 and J usage is TRBJ2-3, with 8 bases lining up with TRBD1. The CDR3 spans 13 residues. Germline V CDR1 and CDR2: SGHDN, FVKESK. J lost 8 bases, V lost 4 bases, and 5 bases had no gene match. Here the CDR3 DNA reads TGTGCCAGCAGCCGGAGTGGACAGGGTACGCAGTATTTT. It is translated as CASSRSGQGTQYF.